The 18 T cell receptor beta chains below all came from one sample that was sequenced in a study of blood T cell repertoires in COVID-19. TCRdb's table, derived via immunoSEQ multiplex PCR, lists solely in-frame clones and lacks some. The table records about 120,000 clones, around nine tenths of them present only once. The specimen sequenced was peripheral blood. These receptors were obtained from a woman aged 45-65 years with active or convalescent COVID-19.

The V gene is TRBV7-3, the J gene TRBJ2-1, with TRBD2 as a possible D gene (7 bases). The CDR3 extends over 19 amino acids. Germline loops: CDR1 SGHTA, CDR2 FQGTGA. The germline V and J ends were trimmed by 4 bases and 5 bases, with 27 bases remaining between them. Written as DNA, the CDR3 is TGTGCCAGCAGCTCACAGGGCCCGACTAGCAGCGCCACCCACAATGAGCAGTTCTTC. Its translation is CASSSQGPTSSATHNEQFF.

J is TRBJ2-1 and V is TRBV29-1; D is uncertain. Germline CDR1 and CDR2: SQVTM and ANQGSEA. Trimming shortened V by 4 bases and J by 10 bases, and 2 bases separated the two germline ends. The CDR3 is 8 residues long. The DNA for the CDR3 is TGCAGCGTTGCGGAGCAGTTCTTC. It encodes CSVAEQFF.

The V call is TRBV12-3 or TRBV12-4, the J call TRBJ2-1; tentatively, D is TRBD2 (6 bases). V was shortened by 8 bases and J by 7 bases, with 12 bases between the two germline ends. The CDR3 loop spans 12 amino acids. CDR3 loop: CASQGLSNEQFF. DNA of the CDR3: TGTGCCAGCCAGGGACTTTCAAATGAGCAGTTCTTC.

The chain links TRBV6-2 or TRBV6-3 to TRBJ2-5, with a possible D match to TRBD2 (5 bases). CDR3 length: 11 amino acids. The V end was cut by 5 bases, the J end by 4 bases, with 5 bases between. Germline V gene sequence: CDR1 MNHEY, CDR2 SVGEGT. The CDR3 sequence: CASSEGETQYF. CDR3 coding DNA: TGTGCCAGCAGTGAGGGAGAGACCCAGTACTTC.

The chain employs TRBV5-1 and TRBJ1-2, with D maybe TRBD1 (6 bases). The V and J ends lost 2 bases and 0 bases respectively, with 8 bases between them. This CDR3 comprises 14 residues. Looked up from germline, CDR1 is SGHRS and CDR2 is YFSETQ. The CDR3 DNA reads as TGCGCCAGCAGCTTAGGGACAACTAACTATGGCTACACCTTC. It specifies CASSLGTTNYGYTF.

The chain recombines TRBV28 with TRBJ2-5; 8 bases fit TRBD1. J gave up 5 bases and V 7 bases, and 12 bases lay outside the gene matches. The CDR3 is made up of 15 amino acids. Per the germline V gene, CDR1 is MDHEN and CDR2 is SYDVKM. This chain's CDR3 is CASTLRQGMTETQYF. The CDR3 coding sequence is TGTGCCAGCACCCTGCGACAGGGGATGACGGAGACCCAGTACTTC.

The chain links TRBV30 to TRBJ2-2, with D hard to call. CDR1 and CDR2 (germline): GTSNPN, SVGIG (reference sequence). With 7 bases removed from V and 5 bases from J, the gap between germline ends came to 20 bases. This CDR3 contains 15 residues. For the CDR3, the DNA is TGTGCCTTCGCGGCCGGGTCCCATGGGACCGGGGAGCTGTTTTTT. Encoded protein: CAFAAGSHGTGELFF.

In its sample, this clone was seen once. For the CDR3, the DNA is TGTGCCACCAGCAGAGACCAAGGGGGCAATCAGCCCCAGCATTTT. Its protein is CATSRDQGGNQPQHF. V usage is TRBV15 and J usage is TRBJ1-5; maybe TRBD1 (5 bases). The V gene lost 0 bases and the J gene lost 2 bases, with 8 bases spanning the gap. CDR3 length: 15 amino acids. Germline V CDR1 and CDR2: LNHNV, YYDKDF (reference sequence).

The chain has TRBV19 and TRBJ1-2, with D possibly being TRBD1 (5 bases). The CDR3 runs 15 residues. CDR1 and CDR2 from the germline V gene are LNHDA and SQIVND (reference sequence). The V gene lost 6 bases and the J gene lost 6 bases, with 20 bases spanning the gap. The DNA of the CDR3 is TGTGCCAGTAGCAATCGAGTCAGGGCGGCGGATGGCTACACCTTC. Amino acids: CASSNRVRAADGYTF.

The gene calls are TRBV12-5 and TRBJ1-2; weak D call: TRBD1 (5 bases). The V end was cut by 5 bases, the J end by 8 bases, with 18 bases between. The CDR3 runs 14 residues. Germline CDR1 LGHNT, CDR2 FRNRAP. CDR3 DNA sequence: TGTGCTAGTGGTCCCGCCTCGGGGGGGAAAGGCTACACCTTC. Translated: CASGPASGGKGYTF.

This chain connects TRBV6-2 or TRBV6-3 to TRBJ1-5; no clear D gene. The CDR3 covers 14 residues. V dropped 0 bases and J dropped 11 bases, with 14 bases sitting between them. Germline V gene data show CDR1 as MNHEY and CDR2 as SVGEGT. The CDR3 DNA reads TGTGCCAGCAGTTACTCAATGGGAGGCCGGGCCCAGCATTTT. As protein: CASSYSMGGRAQHF.

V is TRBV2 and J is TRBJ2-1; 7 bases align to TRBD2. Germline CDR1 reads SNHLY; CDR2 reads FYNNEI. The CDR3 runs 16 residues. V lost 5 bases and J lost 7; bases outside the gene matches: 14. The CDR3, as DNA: TGTGCCAGCAGTCAGACCGGGACTACAGCCTTGAATGAGCAGTTCTTC. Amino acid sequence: CASSQTGTTALNEQFF.

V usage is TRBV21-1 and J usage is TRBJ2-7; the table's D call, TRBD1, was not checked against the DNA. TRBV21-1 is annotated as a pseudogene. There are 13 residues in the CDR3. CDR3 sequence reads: CASSSLDIPEQYF. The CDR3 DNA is TGTGCCAGCAGCAGCCTGGACATCCCCGAGCAGTACTTC.

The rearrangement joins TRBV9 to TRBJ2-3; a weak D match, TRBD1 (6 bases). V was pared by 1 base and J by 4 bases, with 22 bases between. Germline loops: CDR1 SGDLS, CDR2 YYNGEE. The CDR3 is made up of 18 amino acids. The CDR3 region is CASSVPRDMNPSPDTQYF. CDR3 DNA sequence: TGTGCCAGCAGCGTACCACGGGACATGAACCCCAGCCCAGATACGCAGTATTTT.

CDR3 residues: CASSRQGANLYNEQFF. The CDR3 nucleotides are TGTGCCAGCAGTCGACAGGGGGCGAATTTGTACAATGAGCAGTTCTTC. This rearrangement joins TRBV6-6 to TRBJ2-1; TRBD1 matches 10 bases. CDR3 size: 16 residues. Germline V CDR1 and CDR2: MNHNY, SVGAGI (reference sequence). With 5 bases clipped from V and 4 bases from J, the junction kept 8 bases outside the gene matches.

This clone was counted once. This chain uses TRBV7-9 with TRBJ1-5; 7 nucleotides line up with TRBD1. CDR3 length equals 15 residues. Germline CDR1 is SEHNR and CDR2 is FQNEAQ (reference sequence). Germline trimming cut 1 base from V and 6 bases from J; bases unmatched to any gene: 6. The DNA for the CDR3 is TGTGCCAGCAGCTTAGGGTCAGGGGGAAGTCAGCCCCAGCATTTT. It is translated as CASSLGSGGSQPQHF. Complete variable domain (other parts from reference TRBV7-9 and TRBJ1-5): DTGVSQNPRHKITKRGQNVTFRCDPISEHNRLYWYRQTLGQGPEFLTYFQNEAQLEKSRLLSDRFSAERPKGSFSTLEIQRTEQGDSAMYLCASSLGSGGSQPQHFGDGTRLSIL.

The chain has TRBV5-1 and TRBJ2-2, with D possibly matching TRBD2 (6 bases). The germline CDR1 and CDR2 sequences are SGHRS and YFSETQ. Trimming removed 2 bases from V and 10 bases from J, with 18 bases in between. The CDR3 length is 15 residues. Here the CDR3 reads CASSLGSGSSLELFF. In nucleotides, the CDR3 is TGCGCCAGCAGCTTAGGTAGCGGTTCGTCGTTGGAGCTGTTTTTT.

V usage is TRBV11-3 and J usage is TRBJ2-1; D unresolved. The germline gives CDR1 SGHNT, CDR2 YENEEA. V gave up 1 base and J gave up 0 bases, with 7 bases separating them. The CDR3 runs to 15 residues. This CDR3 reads CASSLVSSSYNEQFF. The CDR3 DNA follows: TGTGCCAGCAGCTTAGTGTCGAGCTCCTACAATGAGCAGTTCTTC. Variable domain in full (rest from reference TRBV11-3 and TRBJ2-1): EAGVVQSPRYKIIEKKQPVAFWCNPISGHNTLYWYLQNLGQGPELLIRYENEEAVDDSQLPKDRFSAERLKGVDSTLKIQPAELGDSAVYLCASSLVSSSYNEQFFGPGTRLTVL.